This T cell receptor beta chain was captured in a study of T cell changes during pregnancy in multiple sclerosis. Trimming pared 1 base from V and 7 bases from J, leaving 17 bases between. The germline V gene has CDR1 SGHTA and CDR2 FQGNSA. The CDR3 sequence is 16 residues long. The protocol was immunoSEQ multiplex PCR, while the TCRdb copy is restricted to in-frame clones and leaves out a portion. Found here are around 70,000 clones, more than 80% of them singletons; the top ten hold around 0.86%. The sequences come from peripheral blood, collected in the second trimester of pregnancy. This sequence joins TRBV7-2 and TRBJ2-1; a possible D gene is TRBD2 (7 bases). The receptor was isolated from a female donor with multiple sclerosis, enrolled in a pregnancy study. Written as DNA, the CDR3 is TGTGCCAGCAGCTTAGGGGGGGGGCGCGGGCGGAATGAGCAGTTCTTC. Translating gives CASSLGGGRGRNEQFF.